A selection of T cell receptor beta chains follows, all from one sample in a study of post-analysis software for immune sequencing data. TCRdb reanalysed the PCR reads using MiXCR and keeps one entry per CDR3 protein. The table includes around 770,000 distinct CDR3 sequences, about 43% detected once. The sample consisted of blood. These receptors were taken from a girl under 18 with multiple sclerosis. The CDR3 runs from the conserved cysteine through the conserved F or W. Each record gives: J gene, V gene, clone size, D gene, CDR3 DNA, CDR3 protein. The D gene is left open where the match is weak. Where a row states a size, it is once, few, many or the class of an expanded clone; other rows omit it.

j_call: TRBJ2-7
v_call: TRBV6-6
clone_size: few
d_call: TRBD2
cdr3_nt: TGTGCCAGCAGTCCCCTGGGACTAGCGGCGTTCTACGAGCAGTACTTC
cdr3_aa: CASSPLGLAAFYEQYF

j_call: TRBJ2-6
v_call: TRBV14
clone_size: -
d_call: -
cdr3_nt: TGTGCCAGCAAAGGCTCTGGGGCCAACGTCCTGACTTTC
cdr3_aa: CASKGSGANVLTF

j_call: TRBJ2-1
v_call: TRBV29-1
clone_size: few
d_call: -
cdr3_nt: TGCAGCGTTCCGGCCCGGACCCGGGGGTCCTACAATGAGCAGTTCTTC
cdr3_aa: CSVPARTRGSYNEQFF

j_call: TRBJ1-2
v_call: TRBV5-1
clone_size: many
d_call: -
cdr3_nt: TGCGCCAGCAGCTTGGAACAGAACTATGGCTACACCTTC
cdr3_aa: CASSLEQNYGYTF

j_call: TRBJ1-2
v_call: TRBV29-1
clone_size: -
d_call: -
cdr3_nt: TGCAGCGTTGGGACAGCTAACTATGGCTACACCTTC
cdr3_aa: CSVGTANYGYTF

j_call: TRBJ2-5
v_call: TRBV7-8
clone_size: -
d_call: TRBD1
cdr3_nt: TGTGCCAGCAGCCTCCGGGACAGGGGACAAGAGACCCAGTACTTC
cdr3_aa: CASSLRDRGQETQYF

j_call: TRBJ2-5
v_call: TRBV5-6
clone_size: -
d_call: -
cdr3_nt: TGTGCCAGCAGCTTAGGCCCGTACCAAGAGACCCAGTACTTC
cdr3_aa: CASSLGPYQETQYF

j_call: TRBJ2-3
v_call: TRBV12-5
clone_size: once
d_call: -
cdr3_nt: TGTGCTAGTGGTTTGGTACCCTCGGTCCGCCAGGGGACCACAGATACGCAGTATTTT
cdr3_aa: CASGLVPSVRQGTTDTQYF

j_call: TRBJ2-7
v_call: TRBV4-1
clone_size: few
d_call: TRBD2
cdr3_nt: TGCGCCAGCAGCCATCTAGGGGAGGGGTCCTACAATGAGCAGTACTTC
cdr3_aa: CASSHLGEGSYNEQYF

j_call: TRBJ2-3
v_call: TRBV7-3
clone_size: many
d_call: -
cdr3_nt: TGTGCCAGCAGCTCCACGCATAGCACAGATACGCAGTATTTT
cdr3_aa: CASSSTHSTDTQYF

j_call: TRBJ2-5
v_call: TRBV3-1
clone_size: few
d_call: TRBD1
cdr3_nt: TGTGCCAGCAGTCTCAGGACAGGGTCAGTGACCCAGTACTTC
cdr3_aa: CASSLRTGSVTQYF

j_call: TRBJ2-3
v_call: TRBV7-3
clone_size: few
d_call: -
cdr3_nt: TGTGCCAGCAGCTCCGGCATTACCGGAGATACGCAGTATTTT
cdr3_aa: CASSSGITGDTQYF

j_call: TRBJ2-5
v_call: TRBV7-2
clone_size: -
d_call: -
cdr3_nt: TGTGCCAGCAATCCAAGTCGCGGGGCCGGGCTGGAGACCCAGTACTTC
cdr3_aa: CASNPSRGAGLETQYF

j_call: TRBJ2-7
v_call: TRBV7-6
clone_size: few
d_call: -
cdr3_nt: TGTGCCAGCAGCTTAGCGTCGGCGACTTACGAGCAGTACTTC
cdr3_aa: CASSLASATYEQYF

j_call: TRBJ2-7
v_call: TRBV5-1
clone_size: -
d_call: TRBD2
cdr3_nt: TGCGCCAGCAGCTCCGGGAGGGACTACGAGCAGTACTTC
cdr3_aa: CASSSGRDYEQYF

j_call: TRBJ2-5
v_call: TRBV7-7
clone_size: -
d_call: -
cdr3_nt: TGTGCTAGCAGCTTAGCCCACAGCCAAGAGACCCAGTACTTC
cdr3_aa: CASSLAHSQETQYF

j_call: TRBJ2-4
v_call: TRBV24-1
clone_size: -
d_call: TRBD1
cdr3_nt: TGTGCCACCAGTGATGGGACAGGGTGGGCCAAAAACATTCAGTACTTC
cdr3_aa: CATSDGTGWAKNIQYF

j_call: TRBJ2-2
v_call: TRBV9
clone_size: -
d_call: TRBD1
cdr3_nt: TGTGCCAGCAGCGTCAACAGGGGGCCGAACGGGGAGCTGTTTTTT
cdr3_aa: CASSVNRGPNGELFF

j_call: TRBJ2-7
v_call: TRBV6-2/TRBV6-3
clone_size: few
d_call: -
cdr3_nt: TGTGCCAGCAGTTACTCACTAGAGGGGTCCGAGCAGTACTTC
cdr3_aa: CASSYSLEGSEQYF

j_call: TRBJ2-1
v_call: TRBV6-2/TRBV6-3
clone_size: few
d_call: TRBD1
cdr3_nt: TGTGCCAGCAGTGCCCTCCGTGACAGGGTATACAATGAGCAGTTCTTC
cdr3_aa: CASSALRDRVYNEQFF

j_call: TRBJ1-2
v_call: TRBV29-1
clone_size: few
d_call: -
cdr3_nt: TGCAGCGTTCCAGGGCCGAACTATGGCTACACCTTC
cdr3_aa: CSVPGPNYGYTF

j_call: TRBJ2-3
v_call: TRBV15
clone_size: -
d_call: TRBD2
cdr3_nt: TGTGCCACCAGCAGAGTCGGACTAGCGGCTAGCACAGATACGCAGTATTTT
cdr3_aa: CATSRVGLAASTDTQYF

j_call: TRBJ2-3
v_call: TRBV18
clone_size: -
d_call: -
cdr3_nt: TGTGCCAGCTCACCAGCGGGCTCTGAAGATACGCAGTATTTT
cdr3_aa: CASSPAGSEDTQYF

j_call: TRBJ1-2
v_call: TRBV7-2
clone_size: -
d_call: -
cdr3_nt: TGTGCCAGCAGCTTAGGGGGAGGCGTCTATGGCTACACCTTC
cdr3_aa: CASSLGGGVYGYTF

j_call: TRBJ2-3
v_call: TRBV5-1
clone_size: -
d_call: -
cdr3_nt: TGCGCCAGCAGCCCGGACTCCTTTAGCACAGATACGCAGTATTTT
cdr3_aa: CASSPDSFSTDTQYF

j_call: TRBJ1-2
v_call: TRBV19
clone_size: few
d_call: -
cdr3_nt: TGTGCCAGTACTCTGACAGAAAAAACTCCCTATGGCTACACCTTC
cdr3_aa: CASTLTEKTPYGYTF

j_call: TRBJ1-2
v_call: TRBV6-5
clone_size: few
d_call: -
cdr3_nt: TGTGCCAGCAGTTACCGTGGTCCGGGGAGCACCGGTGGCTACACCTTC
cdr3_aa: CASSYRGPGSTGGYTF

j_call: TRBJ2-1
v_call: TRBV5-1
clone_size: few
d_call: TRBD2
cdr3_nt: TGCGCCAGCAGCTTGGGGTTGGGACTAGCGGGAGACTACAATGAGCAGTTCTTC
cdr3_aa: CASSLGLGLAGDYNEQFF

j_call: TRBJ2-2
v_call: TRBV5-1
clone_size: -
d_call: TRBD2
cdr3_nt: TGCGCCAGCAGCCCCTTAGCGGGATTGGGCACCGGGGAGCTGTTTTTT
cdr3_aa: CASSPLAGLGTGELFF

j_call: TRBJ2-1
v_call: TRBV15
clone_size: -
d_call: -
cdr3_nt: TGTGCCACCAGCAAACGGGATAGGCCTCGTCAGGGTAATGAGCAGTTCTTC
cdr3_aa: CATSKRDRPRQGNEQFF

j_call: TRBJ2-3
v_call: TRBV6-5
clone_size: few
d_call: -
cdr3_nt: TGTGCCAGCAGTTACGCCGGGACTGCTGGGGATACGCAGTATTTT
cdr3_aa: CASSYAGTAGDTQYF

j_call: TRBJ2-7
v_call: TRBV7-6
clone_size: -
d_call: -
cdr3_nt: TGTGCCAGCAGTTATGGTCGGTTAGGTTACGAGCAGTACTTC
cdr3_aa: CASSYGRLGYEQYF

j_call: TRBJ2-6
v_call: TRBV2
clone_size: few
d_call: TRBD1
cdr3_nt: TGTGCCAGCAGGGACAGGGGGCGCTTGGCCAACGTCCTGACTTTC
cdr3_aa: CASRDRGRLANVLTF

j_call: TRBJ2-7
v_call: TRBV7-9
clone_size: many
d_call: -
cdr3_nt: TGTGCCACTACGAGGGGGGAGGGCCACGAGCAGTACTTC
cdr3_aa: CATTRGEGHEQYF

j_call: TRBJ2-1
v_call: TRBV20-1
clone_size: few
d_call: TRBD2
cdr3_nt: TGCAGTGTAGGGGGACCCGGGAGGGCCTCCTACAATGAGCAGTTCTTC
cdr3_aa: CSVGGPGRASYNEQFF

j_call: TRBJ1-1
v_call: TRBV7-9
clone_size: -
d_call: -
cdr3_nt: TGTGCCAGCAGCTTAGACGACAGGAGTGAAGCTTTCTTT
cdr3_aa: CASSLDDRSEAFF

j_call: TRBJ2-7
v_call: TRBV9
clone_size: few
d_call: -
cdr3_nt: TGTGCCAGCAGCCCCACCGCTAGCACCTACGAGCAGTACTTC
cdr3_aa: CASSPTASTYEQYF

j_call: TRBJ2-5
v_call: TRBV20-1
clone_size: few
d_call: -
cdr3_nt: TGCAGTGCTAGAATTCCCCAGCTGGAGACCCAGTACTTC
cdr3_aa: CSARIPQLETQYF

j_call: TRBJ2-7
v_call: TRBV7-2
clone_size: few
d_call: TRBD1
cdr3_nt: TGTGCCAGCAGCCTAGGACAGGGGTCACAGCGGGGCTACGAGCAGTACTTC
cdr3_aa: CASSLGQGSQRGYEQYF

j_call: TRBJ2-1
v_call: TRBV7-6
clone_size: -
d_call: TRBD2
cdr3_nt: TGTGCCAGCACTCGAGAATCGGGACTAGCAAGCAATGAGCAGTTCTTC
cdr3_aa: CASTRESGLASNEQFF

j_call: TRBJ2-4
v_call: TRBV29-1
clone_size: -
d_call: -
cdr3_nt: TGCAGCGCCGTGGACAGAGCCAAAAACATTCAGTACTTC
cdr3_aa: CSAVDRAKNIQYF

j_call: TRBJ2-7
v_call: TRBV5-5
clone_size: -
d_call: TRBD1
cdr3_nt: TGTGCCAGCGGCTTGGCCGGGACAGTGACCTACGAGCAGTACTTC
cdr3_aa: CASGLAGTVTYEQYF

j_call: TRBJ2-1
v_call: TRBV11-2
clone_size: -
d_call: TRBD2
cdr3_nt: TGTGCCAGCAGCTTAGTCCGCGGGAGTGGCTCCTACAATGAGCAGTTCTTC
cdr3_aa: CASSLVRGSGSYNEQFF

j_call: TRBJ2-5
v_call: TRBV7-8
clone_size: -
d_call: -
cdr3_nt: TGTGCCAGCAGCTCATACGGGGCCACGAATGAAGAGTCCCAGTACTTC
cdr3_aa: CASSSYGATNEESQYF

j_call: TRBJ2-7
v_call: TRBV7-9
clone_size: -
d_call: TRBD1
cdr3_nt: TGTGCCAGCAGCGTGGCCGGGACAGTAGACTCCTACGAGCAGTACTTC
cdr3_aa: CASSVAGTVDSYEQYF

j_call: TRBJ1-5
v_call: TRBV24-1
clone_size: -
d_call: -
cdr3_nt: TGTGCCACCAGTCAGACAGGAGGCAATCAGCCCCAGCATTTT
cdr3_aa: CATSQTGGNQPQHF

j_call: TRBJ2-7
v_call: TRBV27
clone_size: few
d_call: TRBD2
cdr3_nt: TGTGCCAGCAGTGGGGACTACCTCGAGCAGTACTTC
cdr3_aa: CASSGDYLEQYF

j_call: TRBJ2-7
v_call: TRBV7-8
clone_size: -
d_call: TRBD2
cdr3_nt: TGTGCTAGCAGCTCCCGGTGGGGTCGTGGCGGGAGGGCCTACGAGCAGTACTTC
cdr3_aa: CASSSRWGRGGRAYEQYF

j_call: TRBJ1-6
v_call: TRBV10-3
clone_size: -
d_call: -
cdr3_nt: TGTGCCATCAGTGAACAGTCTCACTATAATTCACCCCTCCACTTT
cdr3_aa: CAISEQSHYNSPLHF